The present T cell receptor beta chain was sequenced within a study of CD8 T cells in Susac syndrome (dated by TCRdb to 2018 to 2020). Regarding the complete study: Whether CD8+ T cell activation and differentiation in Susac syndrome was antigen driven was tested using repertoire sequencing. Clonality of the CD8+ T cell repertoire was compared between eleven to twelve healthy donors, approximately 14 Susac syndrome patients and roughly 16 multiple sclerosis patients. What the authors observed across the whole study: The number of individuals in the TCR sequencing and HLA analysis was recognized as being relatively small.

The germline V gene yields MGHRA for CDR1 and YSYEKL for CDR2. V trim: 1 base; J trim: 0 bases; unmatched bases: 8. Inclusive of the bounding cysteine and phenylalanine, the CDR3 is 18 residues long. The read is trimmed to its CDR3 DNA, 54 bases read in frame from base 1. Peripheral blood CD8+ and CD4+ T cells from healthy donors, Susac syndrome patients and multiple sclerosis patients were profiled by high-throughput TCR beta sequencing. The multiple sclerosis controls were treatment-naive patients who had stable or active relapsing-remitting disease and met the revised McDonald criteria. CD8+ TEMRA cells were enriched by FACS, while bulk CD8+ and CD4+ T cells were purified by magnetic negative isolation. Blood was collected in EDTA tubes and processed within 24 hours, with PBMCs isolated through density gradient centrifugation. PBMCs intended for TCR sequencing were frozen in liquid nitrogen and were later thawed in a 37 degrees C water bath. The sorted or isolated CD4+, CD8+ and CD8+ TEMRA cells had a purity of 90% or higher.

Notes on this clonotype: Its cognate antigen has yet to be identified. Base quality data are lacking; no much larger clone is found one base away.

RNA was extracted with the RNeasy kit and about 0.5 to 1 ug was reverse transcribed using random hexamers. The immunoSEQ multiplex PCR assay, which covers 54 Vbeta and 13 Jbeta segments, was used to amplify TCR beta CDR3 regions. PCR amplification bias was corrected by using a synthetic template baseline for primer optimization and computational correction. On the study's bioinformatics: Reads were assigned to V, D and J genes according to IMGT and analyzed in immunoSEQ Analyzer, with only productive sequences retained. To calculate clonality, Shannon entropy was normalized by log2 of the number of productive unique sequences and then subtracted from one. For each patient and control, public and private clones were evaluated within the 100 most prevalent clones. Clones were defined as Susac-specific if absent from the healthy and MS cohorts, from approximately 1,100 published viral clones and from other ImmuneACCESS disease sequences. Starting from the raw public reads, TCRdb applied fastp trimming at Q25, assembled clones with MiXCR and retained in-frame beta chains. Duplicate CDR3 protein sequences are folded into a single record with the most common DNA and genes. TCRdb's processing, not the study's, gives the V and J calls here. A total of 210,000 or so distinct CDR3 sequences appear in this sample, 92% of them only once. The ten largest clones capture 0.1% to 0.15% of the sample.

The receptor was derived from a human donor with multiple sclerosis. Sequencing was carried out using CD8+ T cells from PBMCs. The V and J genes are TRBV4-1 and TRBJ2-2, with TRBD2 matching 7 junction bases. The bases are TGCGCCAGCAGCCAAGTCTGGCTAGCGGAGACGAACACCGGGGAGCTGTTTTTT. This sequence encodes CASSQVWLAETNTGELFF.